This T cell receptor beta chain was obtained from a study of tumor-infiltrating lymphocytes in primary liver carcinoma. Overall study: Samples had roughly 3.5 to 8 million productive TCRbeta reads, comparable between tissue types. Regarding the study as a whole: Tumor region pairs overlapped more than did tumor-adjacent and tumor-blood pairs.

Unsorted bulk tissue, roughly 20-34 mg of it, served as the source for co-extraction of RNA and DNA. The study sampled five separate regions from each tumor. Germline V gene data show CDR1 as SGHDT and CDR2 as YYEEEE. CDR3 length: 15 residues. Using a constant-region primer together with ProtoScript II reverse transcriptase, TCR beta cDNA was made from around 500 ng of total RNA. Construction of TCR beta libraries relied on three successive nested multiplex PCR rounds employing slightly modified ARM-PCR. PCR rounds one and two used TRBV1-TRBV30 forward primers with a C-beta reverse primer for around 11 cycles each. TCRdb fed the multiplex PCR reads into MiXCR, producing one record per CDR3 protein. The sample lists about 97,000 distinct CDR3 sequences, 65% to 75% occurring once. Of note for this clonotype: As yet, its antigen is unknown. Compared with germline, one end of the junction differs, possibly owing to a read error.

The source is an older woman with primary liver carcinoma and hepatitis B virus infection. Sequencing was performed on liver tumor tissue from sampling region 2. As for subset: tumor region T2, inferior pole. The chain links TRBV5-6 to TRBJ2-5, with D perhaps TRBD1 (7 bases). The CDR3 DNA is TGTGCCAGCACCATCAGGGGGGCAAACCAAGAGACCCAGTGCTTC. Translating gives CASTIRGANQETQCF.